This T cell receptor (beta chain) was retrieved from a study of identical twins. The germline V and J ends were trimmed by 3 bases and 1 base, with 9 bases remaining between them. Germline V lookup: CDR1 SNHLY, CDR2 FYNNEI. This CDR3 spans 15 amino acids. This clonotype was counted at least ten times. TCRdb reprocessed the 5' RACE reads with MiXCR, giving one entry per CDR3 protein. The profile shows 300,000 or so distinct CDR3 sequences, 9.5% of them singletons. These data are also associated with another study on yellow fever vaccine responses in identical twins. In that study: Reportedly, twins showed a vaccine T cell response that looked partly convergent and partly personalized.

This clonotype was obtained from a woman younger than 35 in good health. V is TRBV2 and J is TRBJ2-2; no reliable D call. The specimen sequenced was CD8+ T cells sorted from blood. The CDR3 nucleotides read TGTGCCAGCAGTGAGCCCGACATGAACACCGGGGAGCTGTTTTTT. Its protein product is CASSEPDMNTGELFF.